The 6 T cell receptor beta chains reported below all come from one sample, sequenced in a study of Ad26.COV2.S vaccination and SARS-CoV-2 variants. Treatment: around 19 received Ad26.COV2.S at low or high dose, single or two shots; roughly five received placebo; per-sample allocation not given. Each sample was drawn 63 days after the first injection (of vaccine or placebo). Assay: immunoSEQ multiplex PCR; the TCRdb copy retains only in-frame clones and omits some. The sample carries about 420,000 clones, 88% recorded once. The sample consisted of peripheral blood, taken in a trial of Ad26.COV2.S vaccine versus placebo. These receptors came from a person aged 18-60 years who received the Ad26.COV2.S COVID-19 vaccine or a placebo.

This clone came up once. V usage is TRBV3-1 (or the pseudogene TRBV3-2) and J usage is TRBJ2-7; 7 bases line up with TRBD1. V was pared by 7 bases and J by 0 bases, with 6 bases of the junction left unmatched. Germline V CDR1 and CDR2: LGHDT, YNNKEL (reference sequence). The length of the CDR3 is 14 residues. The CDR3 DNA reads TGTGCCAGCACCTCCGGGACAGCCTCCTACGAGCAGTACTTC. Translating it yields CASTSGTASYEQYF.

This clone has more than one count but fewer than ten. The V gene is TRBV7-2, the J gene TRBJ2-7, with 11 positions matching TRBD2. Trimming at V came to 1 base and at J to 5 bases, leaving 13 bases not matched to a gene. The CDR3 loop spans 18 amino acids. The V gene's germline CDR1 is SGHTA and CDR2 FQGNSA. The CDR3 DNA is TGTGCCAGCAGCTTAGGTCCCCCCGGGACTAGCGGTTCGAACGAGCAGTACTTC. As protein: CASSLGPPGTSGSNEQYF.

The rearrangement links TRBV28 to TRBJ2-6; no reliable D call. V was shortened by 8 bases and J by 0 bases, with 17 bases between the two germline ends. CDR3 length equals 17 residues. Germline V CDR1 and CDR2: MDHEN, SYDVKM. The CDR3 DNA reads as TGTGCCAGCCGGAAGTACCTTCTAGTCTCTGGGGCCAACGTCCTGACTTTC. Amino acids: CASRKYLLVSGANVLTF.

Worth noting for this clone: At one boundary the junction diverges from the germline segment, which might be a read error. The CDR3 coding sequence is TGTGCCAGCAGTCAAGCAGGGGCCAACGTCCTGACTTTC. It is translated as CASSQAGANVLTF. The rearrangement uses TRBV2 and TRBJ2-6; D gene ambiguous. This CDR3 has 13 amino acids. The V gene's germline CDR1 is SNHLY and CDR2 FYNNEI.

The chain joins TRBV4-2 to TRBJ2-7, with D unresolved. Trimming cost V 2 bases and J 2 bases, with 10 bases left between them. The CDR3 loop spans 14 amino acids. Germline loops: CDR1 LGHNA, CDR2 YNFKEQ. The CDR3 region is CASSQSKGTYEQYF. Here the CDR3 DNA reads TGTGCCAGCAGCCAATCGAAGGGTACCTACGAGCAGTACTTC.

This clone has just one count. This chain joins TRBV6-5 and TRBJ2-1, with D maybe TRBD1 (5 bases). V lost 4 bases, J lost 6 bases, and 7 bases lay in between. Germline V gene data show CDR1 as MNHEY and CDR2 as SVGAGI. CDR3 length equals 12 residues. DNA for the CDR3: TGTGCCAGCAGTTCGCAGGGCAATGAGCAGTTCTTC. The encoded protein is CASSSQGNEQFF.